This is a list of T cell receptor beta chains from one sample in a study of T cell repertoires in cytomegalovirus infection. For these TCRs, the target antigens are not known. MiXCR was run by TCRdb on the reads, yielding one entry per CDR3 protein. Of approximately 110,000 distinct CDR3 sequences listed, approximately 45% are singletons. Specimen: CD8+ T cells from cultured PBMCs, collected from culture after CMV antigen stimulation. The origin of the receptors is a human donor in good health (CMV status not recorded). Some clones in this sample may be carry-over from other donors' samples. Each CDR3 is given with its conserved first and last residue. The D gene is left open where the match is weak. Only some rows state a clone size, as once, few, many or a class for expanded clones.

D gene | J gene | V gene | clone size | CDR3 protein | CDR3 DNA
NA | TRBJ2-1 | TRBV7-9 | NA | CASSLADFGQFF | TGTGCCAGCAGCTTAGCAGATTTTGGGCAGTTCTTC
TRBD2 | TRBJ2-1 | TRBV4-1 | NA | CASSQGGSGTSGYNEQFF | TGCGCCAGCAGCCAAGGTGGGAGCGGAACTAGCGGATACAATGAGCAGTTCTTC
NA | TRBJ1-6 | TRBV7-8 | many | CASSSPGSYNSPLHF | TGTGCCAGCAGCTCCCCGGGATCCTATAATTCACCCCTCCACTTT
NA | TRBJ1-3 | TRBV11-2 | many | CASSPGTSSGNTIYF | TGTGCCAGCAGCCCCGGGACATCCTCTGGAAACACCATATATTTT
TRBD2 | TRBJ2-1 | TRBV7-6 | NA | CASSSETSGGSYNEQFF | TGTGCCAGCAGCTCCGAGACTAGCGGGGGGTCTTACAATGAGCAGTTCTTC
NA | TRBJ1-1 | TRBV4-1 | NA | CASSQRLGRDTEAFF | TGCGCCAGCAGCCAACGCCTGGGCAGGGACACTGAAGCTTTCTTT
TRBD1 | TRBJ2-7 | TRBV2 | NA | CASSEAPDRGCHF | TGTGCCAGCAGTGAAGCCCCCGACAGGGGTTGTCACTTC
NA | TRBJ1-5 | TRBV19 | few | CASSLLDSNQPQHF | TGTGCCAGTAGCCTCTTGGATAGCAATCAGCCCCAGCATTTT
NA | TRBJ1-1 | TRBV5-8 | many | CASSPAGVIGAFF | TGTGCCAGCAGCCCCGCAGGGGTTATTGGAGCTTTCTTT
NA | TRBJ2-2 | TRBV27 | few | CASSLAGSGTTGELFF | TGTGCCAGCAGTCTGGCTGGATCGGGGACCACCGGGGAGCTGTTTTTT
TRBD1 | TRBJ1-5 | TRBV20-1 | few | CSARDLGQVNQPQHF | TGCAGTGCTAGAGATTTGGGACAGGTCAATCAGCCCCAGCATTTT
TRBD1 | TRBJ2-3 | TRBV29-1 | NA | CSVAGGAREDTQYF | TGCAGCGTTGCAGGGGGCGCGAGGGAAGATACGCAGTATTTT
NA | TRBJ1-5 | TRBV4-1 | NA | CASSAQGAFQPQHF | TGCGCCAGCAGCGCGCAGGGTGCTTTTCAGCCCCAGCATTTT
NA | TRBJ2-5 | TRBV5-6 | NA | CASSEGLSGETQYF | TGTGCCAGCAGCGAGGGCCTCTCTGGGGAGACCCAGTACTTC
NA | TRBJ2-2 | TRBV29-1 | many | CSVEGGEGNTGELFF | TGCAGCGTTGAAGGAGGGGAAGGGAACACCGGGGAGCTGTTTTTT
NA | TRBJ2-7 | TRBV27 | NA | CASSPTSTYEQYF | TGTGCCAGCAGCCCTACCAGCACCTACGAGCAGTACTTC
NA | TRBJ1-2 | TRBV25-1 | NA | CASSSPGAGGYTF | TGTGCCAGCTCCTCCCCGGGGGCCGGCGGCTACACCTTC
NA | TRBJ1-1 | TRBV9 | NA | CASSVEGYGDEAFF | TGTGCCAGCAGCGTGGAGGGGTACGGGGATGAAGCTTTCTTT
TRBD1 | TRBJ1-2 | TRBV7-8 | NA | CVSSLGGTGYGYTF | TGTGTCAGCAGCTTAGGGGGGACAGGGTATGGCTACACCTTC
NA | TRBJ2-7 | TRBV7-2 | once | CASSLSGSYEQYF | TGTGCCAGCAGCTTAAGCGGGTCCTACGAGCAGTACTTC
TRBD1 | TRBJ2-2 | TRBV12-3/TRBV12-4 | NA | CATIQGERTGELFF | TGTGCCACCATCCAGGGGGAGCGCACCGGGGAGCTGTTTTTT
NA | TRBJ2-1 | TRBV2 | NA | CATRGGLSYNEQFF | TGTGCCACCCGAGGGGGGCTTAGCTACAATGAGCAGTTCTTC
NA | TRBJ1-4 | TRBV6-6 | NA | CASSSDSATNEKLFF | TGTGCCAGCAGTTCGGACAGTGCAACTAATGAAAAACTGTTTTTT
TRBD1 | TRBJ2-3 | TRBV6-6 | NA | CASSSGTADTQYF | TGTGCCAGCAGTTCCGGGACAGCAGATACGCAGTATTTT
TRBD2 | TRBJ2-3 | TRBV15 | few | CATSRAATSGDSDTQYF | TGTGCCACCAGCAGAGCGGCTACGAGCGGGGATTCAGATACGCAGTATTTT
NA | TRBJ1-4 | TRBV28 | NA | CASSSRDYATNEKLFF | TGTGCCAGCAGTTCCAGGGATTATGCAACTAATGAAAAACTGTTTTTT
NA | TRBJ1-1 | TRBV6-5 | NA | CASTGTLNTEAFF | TGTGCCAGTACCGGGACGCTAAACACTGAAGCTTTCTTT
NA | TRBJ2-1 | TRBV15 | once | CATSNPRVADTYNEQFF | TGTGCCACCAGCAACCCCAGAGTAGCGGACACATACAATGAGCAGTTCTTC
NA | TRBJ2-5 | TRBV7-6 | NA | CASNDPSETQYF | TGTGCCAGCAACGACCCTTCAGAGACCCAGTACTTC
NA | TRBJ2-7 | TRBV7-2 | few | CASSLGGFNEQYF | TGTGCCAGCAGCTTAGGAGGGTTCAACGAGCAGTACTTC
TRBD1 | TRBJ2-3 | TRBV7-6 | NA | CASSLEWTGATDTQYF | TGTGCCAGCAGCTTAGAGTGGACAGGGGCGACAGATACGCAGTATTTT
NA | TRBJ2-3 | TRBV7-2 | few | CASSSEAGRWYF | TGTGCCAGCAGCTCAGAGGCGGGACGTTGGTATTTT
NA | TRBJ1-6 | TRBV2 | NA | CASSALSSDFLSPLHF | TGTGCCAGCAGCGCCCTTAGCAGCGACTTTCTTTCACCCCTCCACTTT
NA | TRBJ1-5 | TRBV7-6 | NA | CASSAGFYQPQHF | TGTGCCAGCTCGGCGGGGTTCTATCAGCCCCAGCATTTT
TRBD1 | TRBJ1-2 | TRBV11-2 | NA | CAGSSGTGRRGYTF | TGTGCCGGCAGCTCCGGGACAGGGAGGCGGGGCTACACCTTC
NA | TRBJ2-3 | TRBV6-4 | NA | CASSAGDSGTDTQYF | TGTGCCAGCAGTGCAGGGGATTCCGGCACAGATACGCAGTATTTT
NA | TRBJ2-5 | TRBV7-9 | NA | CASRSRDRTQETQYF | TGTGCCAGCAGATCCCGGGACCGCACACAAGAGACCCAGTACTTC
NA | TRBJ2-7 | TRBV5-1 | NA | CASSLDSGPRYEQYF | TGCGCCAGCAGCTTGGATTCTGGACCTCGCTACGAGCAGTACTTC
TRBD2 | TRBJ2-7 | TRBV28 | few | CASSFGGDYYYEQYF | TGTGCCAGCAGTTTCGGAGGGGACTACTACTACGAGCAGTACTTC
TRBD2 | TRBJ2-5 | TRBV6-6 | NA | CASSYSGTSVETQYF | TGTGCCAGCAGTTATTCCGGGACTAGCGTTGAGACCCAGTACTTC
TRBD1 | TRBJ1-2 | TRBV7-3 | few | CASSLSGTGVQFVGYTF | TGTGCCAGCAGCTTAAGCGGGACAGGGGTTCAATTTGTTGGCTACACCTTC
TRBD1 | TRBJ2-7 | TRBV10-3 | NA | CAISEGQGSYEQYF | TGTGCCATCAGTGAGGGACAGGGCTCCTACGAGCAGTACTTC
TRBD1 | TRBJ2-7 | TRBV7-8 | NA | CASSPLATGDRYEQYF | TGTGCCAGCAGCCCCTTGGCGACAGGGGACAGGTACGAGCAGTACTTC
NA | TRBJ2-3 | TRBV6-6 | NA | CASSTGTSTDTQYF | TGTGCCAGCAGTACCGGGACCAGCACAGATACGCAGTATTTT
TRBD2 | TRBJ2-7 | TRBV20-1 | once | CSARDNLAGGTEQYF | TGCAGTGCTAGAGATAATCTAGCGGGGGGAACGGAGCAGTACTTC
NA | TRBJ1-5 | TRBV4-2 | few | CASSQEMGPNYPQHF | TGTGCCAGCAGCCAAGAGATGGGGCCCAATTATCCCCAGCATTTT
NA | TRBJ1-1 | TRBV5-6 | many | CASSWGGTEAFF | TGTGCCAGCAGCTGGGGTGGGACTGAAGCTTTCTTT
NA | TRBJ1-1 | TRBV27 | NA | CASNGGGTEAFF | TGTGCCAGCAACGGCGGGGGCACTGAAGCTTTCTTT
NA | TRBJ2-7 | TRBV6-5 | NA | CASKGGTFDEQYF | TGTGCCAGTAAGGGCGGAACCTTTGACGAGCAGTACTTC
NA | TRBJ1-5 | TRBV12-3/TRBV12-4 | few | CASSPTPGAAGQPQHF | TGTGCCAGCAGTCCAACCCCAGGGGCGGCCGGTCAGCCCCAGCATTTT
TRBD2 | TRBJ2-1 | TRBV7-2 | few | CASSTSGASSNEQFF | TGTGCCAGCAGCACAAGCGGGGCCTCGAGTAATGAGCAGTTCTTC
NA | TRBJ1-1 | TRBV5-1 | NA | CASSLGSYETAFF | TGCGCCAGCAGCTTGGGCTCCTACGAGACGGCTTTCTTT
NA | TRBJ1-5 | TRBV6-2/TRBV6-3 | NA | CASNQGGIVQPQHF | TGTGCCAGCAATCAAGGGGGGATAGTCCAGCCCCAGCATTTT
NA | TRBJ2-5 | TRBV18 | once | CASSPPGGETQYF | TGTGCCAGCTCACCACCGGGAGGAGAGACCCAGTACTTC
NA | TRBJ1-1 | TRBV6-5 | NA | CASSSKANTEAFF | TGTGCCAGCAGTTCGAAGGCTAACACTGAAGCTTTCTTT
TRBD1 | TRBJ1-6 | TRBV10-3 | NA | CAISEAPGQMNSPLHF | TGTGCCATCAGTGAGGCGCCGGGACAGATGAATTCACCCCTCCACTTT